These 21 T cell receptor beta chains originate from one sample sequenced in a study of post-analysis software for immune sequencing data. These receptors lack a known antigen. Libraries were made from TCR beta cDNA, and they carried unique molecular identifiers. TCRdb re-analysed the PCR reads in MiXCR, keeping a single row per CDR3 protein. Here the sample spans hundreds of thousands of distinct CDR3 sequences, 25% to 30% being singletons. Study observations and caveats: Patients had higher frequencies than controls of a handful of TRBV segments, including TRBV5-6, TRBV5-1 and TRBV20-1.

The specimen was blood. The receptors were gathered from a girl under 18 with multiple sclerosis.

There are a few counts of this clonotype. This rearrangement joins TRBV28 to TRBJ1-1; no clear D. Trimming took off 6 bases at V and 0 bases at J, with 14 bases between the two ends. Looked up from germline, CDR1 is MDHEN and CDR2 is SYDVKM. This CDR3 comprises 15 residues. The CDR3 is CASSSFQRMNTEAFF. Here the CDR3 DNA reads TGTGCCAGCAGCTCGTTCCAGAGAATGAACACTGAAGCTTTCTTT. Full variable domain (outside the CDR3, taken from reference TRBV28 and TRBJ1-1): DVKVTQSSRYLVKRTGEKVFLECVQDMDHENMFWYRQDPGLGLRLIYFSYDVKMKEKGDIPEGYSVSREKKERFSLILESASTNQTSMYLCASSSFQRMNTEAFFGQGTRLTVV.

The V and J genes are TRBV6-5 and TRBJ1-1, with D possibly matching TRBD1 (6 bases). Germline V CDR1 and CDR2: MNHEY, SVGAGI. CDR3 length: 15 amino acids. V lost 6 bases and J lost 0, with 14 bases in between. The CDR3 DNA reads TGTGCCAGCAGGCGCGGGACACTAATGAACACTGAAGCTTTCTTT. It translates to CASRRGTLMNTEAFF.

The V call is TRBV2, the J call TRBJ2-1; D gene ambiguous. CDR3 length equals 15 residues. V gave up 2 bases and J gave up 2 bases, with 10 bases separating them. CDR1 is SNHLY, CDR2 FYNNEI, per germline. CDR3 sequence: CASSERPPPYNEQFF. The CDR3 DNA follows: TGTGCCAGCAGTGAAAGGCCTCCACCCTACAATGAGCAGTTCTTC.

Comments on this clonotype: The junction does not match germline at one end; this may be a read error. J is TRBJ2-3 and V is TRBV20-1, with 13 bases matching TRBD2. CDR1 is DFQATT, CDR2 SNEGSKA, per germline (reference sequence). This CDR3 has 18 amino acids. CDR3 sequence reads: CSARVGGLAGVATDTRYF. The CDR3 nucleotides read TGCAGTGCTAGAGTCGGCGGACTAGCGGGAGTTGCCACAGATACGCGGTATTTT.

The gene calls are TRBV5-1 and TRBJ2-5; no firm D call. This CDR3 is built from 12 residues. Germline V lookup: CDR1 SGHRS, CDR2 YFSETQ. With 4 bases removed from V and 11 bases from J, the gap between germline ends came to 15 bases. The CDR3 reads CASSVPSEEQYF. In DNA form, the CDR3 reads TGCGCCAGCAGCGTGCCGTCTGAAGAGCAGTACTTC.

The chain recombines TRBV29-1 with TRBJ1-2; D uncertain. CDR1 is SQVTM, CDR2 ANQGSEA, per germline. The CDR3 extends over 14 amino acids. Trimming took off 1 base at V and 1 base at J, with 10 bases between the two ends. The CDR3 DNA sequence: TGCAGCGTTGAAGCAGAGGGCAGTAACTATGGCTACACCTTC. Encoded protein: CSVEAEGSNYGYTF.

The chain recombines TRBV6-6 with TRBJ1-6, with D unresolved. CDR3 length: 15 residues. V dropped 3 bases and J dropped 7 bases, with 13 bases sitting between them. CDR1 and CDR2 (germline): MNHNY, SVGAGI (reference sequence). The CDR3 coding sequence is TGTGCCAGCAGTTATGTTGGGGTGGGGAATTCACCCCTCCACTTT. Translated: CASSYVGVGNSPLHF.

This clonotype was found a few times. This chain connects TRBV29-1 to TRBJ2-3; maybe TRBD1 (6 bases). Trimming stripped 5 bases from V and 2 bases from J, with 11 bases between. CDR1 is SQVTM and CDR2 is ANQGSEA in the germline V gene. This CDR3 comprises 13 residues. The CDR3, as DNA: TGCAGCGTTTCCGGGACACTCACAGATACGCAGTATTTT. It specifies CSVSGTLTDTQYF.

The chain carries TRBV4-3 and TRBJ2-7, with 9 positions matching TRBD1. The CDR3 is 15 residues long. J was trimmed by 4 bases and V by 3 bases; bases with no gene match: 7. CDR1 is LGHNA, CDR2 YSLEER, per germline. CDR3: CASSQVQGAAYEQYF. The CDR3 DNA follows: TGCGCCAGCAGCCAGGTACAGGGGGCGGCGTACGAGCAGTACTTC.

CDR3 region: CASSQDWVSGRGETQYF. The CDR3 DNA follows: TGCGCCAGCAGCCAAGATTGGGTTAGCGGGAGAGGGGAGACCCAGTACTTC. The chain couples TRBV4-3 to TRBJ2-5; 9 nucleotides line up with TRBD2. The CDR3 runs to 17 residues. From germline, CDR1 is LGHNA and CDR2 YSLEER. After removal of 0 bases from V and 5 bases from J, the junction contained 10 bases not matched to a gene.

This clonotype showed up just a few times. At one end, the junction sequence differs from germline, possibly due to a read error. V and J are TRBV4-3 and TRBJ2-2, with TRBD2 as a possible D gene (5 bases). Germline CDR1 and CDR2: LGHNA and YSLEER. This CDR3 is 15 amino acids long. As DNA, the CDR3 is TGCGCCAGCAGCCAAGATAGGCAGAACACCGGGGAGCGGTTTTTT. Amino acid sequence: CASSQDRQNTGERFF.

This chain connects TRBV9 to TRBJ2-3, with D possibly called TRBD1 or TRBD2 (6 bases each). Germline assignment: CDR1 SGDLS and CDR2 YYNGEE. The CDR3 totals 16 residues. Trimming took 4 bases from V and 2 from J, leaving 17 bases between them. In DNA, the CDR3 is TGTGCCAGCAGCCCGGGGGTAGGGGGGATCACAGATACGCAGTATTTT. It codes for CASSPGVGGITDTQYF.

This clonotype was counted between two and nine times. The V call is TRBV5-1, the J call TRBJ2-7; D uncertain. CDR1 SGHRS and CDR2 YFSETQ come from the germline V gene. Trimming shortened V by 0 bases and J by 7 bases, and 14 bases separated the two germline ends. The CDR3 contains 14 residues. In nucleotides, the CDR3 is TGCGCCAGCAGCTTGGAGGCATGGGGATCAGAGCAGTACTTC. This sequence encodes CASSLEAWGSEQYF.

CDR3 bases: TGTGCCAGCAGCTCAAGACTAGTGGATGAGACCCAGTACTTC. As protein: CASSSRLVDETQYF. The chain employs TRBV7-2 and TRBJ2-5; the D gene is possibly TRBD2 (6 bases). Germline values: CDR1 SGHTA, CDR2 FQGNSA. The CDR3 totals 14 residues. V lost 4 bases, J lost 5 bases, and 14 bases lay in between. The full variable domain, in which reference TRBV7-2 and TRBJ2-5 provide the parts outside the CDR3, is GAGVSQSPSNKVTEKGKDVELRCDPISGHTALYWYRQSLGQGLEFLIYFQGNSAPDKSGLPSDRFSAERTGGSVSTLTIQRTQQEDSAVYLCASSSRLVDETQYFGPGTRLLVL.

The CDR3 is CASSYLLAGAQETQYF. DNA for the CDR3: TGTGCCAGCAGCTACCTTCTAGCGGGGGCCCAAGAGACCCAGTACTTC. The gene calls are TRBV7-2 and TRBJ2-5; 10 nucleotides match TRBD2. This CDR3 contains 16 residues. Germline CDR1 reads SGHTA; CDR2 reads FQGNSA. The V and J ends lost 4 bases and 1 base, in that order; junction bases with no gene match: 6. Full variable domain (missing parts from reference TRBV7-2 and TRBJ2-5): GAGVSQSPSNKVTEKGKDVELRCDPISGHTALYWYRQSLGQGLEFLIYFQGNSAPDKSGLPSDRFSAERTGGSVSTLTIQRTQQEDSAVYLCASSYLLAGAQETQYFGPGTRLLVL.

The chain couples TRBV12-3 or TRBV12-4 to TRBJ1-5; 10 bases are shared with TRBD1. Trimming removed 6 bases from V and 3 bases from J; junction bases left unmatched: 5. This CDR3 contains 15 residues. CDR3 protein: CASSPDRGHNQPQHF. CDR3 in DNA: TGTGCCAGCAGCCCAGACAGGGGGCACAATCAGCCCCAGCATTTT.

CDR3 sequence (DNA): TGTGCCAGCAGCTCTCCCATCTTTCTCCCGGGCAATGAGCAGTACTTC. Its translation is CASSSPIFLPGNEQYF. The chain combines TRBV7-8 with TRBJ2-1; no firm D call. The end of the DNA aligns better with TRBJ2-7, so the J call may be wrong. The germline CDR1 and CDR2 sequences are SGHVS and FQNEAQ. The CDR3 loop spans 16 amino acids.

This chain uses TRBV20-1 with TRBJ1-1; D perhaps matches TRBD1 (6 bases). From germline, CDR1 is DFQATT and CDR2 SNEGSKA (reference sequence). Trimming cost V 5 bases and J 0 bases, with 16 bases left between them. The CDR3 extends over 15 amino acids. CDR3: CSASYPGTMNTEAFF. For the CDR3, the DNA is TGCAGTGCTTCTTATCCGGGGACAATGAACACTGAAGCTTTCTTT.

The genes are TRBV20-1 and TRBJ2-3; 10 bases line up with TRBD1. Trimming took 8 bases from V and 8 from J; bases not matched to a gene: 19. This CDR3 is built from 16 residues. The germline V gene has CDR1 DFQATT and CDR2 SNEGSKA (reference sequence). Here the CDR3 reads CSTPGHGTGAWGTQYF. The CDR3 DNA reads TGCAGTACTCCTGGCCACGGGACAGGGGCTTGGGGTACGCAGTATTTT.

This clonotype turned up a few times. This rearrangement joins TRBV9 to TRBJ2-5; 8 bases agree with TRBD2. This CDR3 has 17 residues. In germline, CDR1 is SGDLS, CDR2 YYNGEE. Trimming at V came to 6 bases and at J to 7 bases, leaving 20 bases not matched to a gene. The CDR3 DNA follows: TGTGCCAGCAACAAACCAGTACCGGGACTAGTTTCGGGGACCCAGTACTTC. It specifies CASNKPVPGLVSGTQYF.

The sample holds a few counts of this clonotype. The gene calls are TRBV21-1 and TRBJ2-4; the tabulated D call, TRBD1, remains unverified against the DNA. TRBV21-1 constitutes a pseudogene. CDR3 length: 14 residues. In nucleotides, the CDR3 is TGTGCCAGCAGCGTTGAGGGGGCGGGAAAAGGGCAGTACTTC. Its protein is CASSVEGAGKGQYF.